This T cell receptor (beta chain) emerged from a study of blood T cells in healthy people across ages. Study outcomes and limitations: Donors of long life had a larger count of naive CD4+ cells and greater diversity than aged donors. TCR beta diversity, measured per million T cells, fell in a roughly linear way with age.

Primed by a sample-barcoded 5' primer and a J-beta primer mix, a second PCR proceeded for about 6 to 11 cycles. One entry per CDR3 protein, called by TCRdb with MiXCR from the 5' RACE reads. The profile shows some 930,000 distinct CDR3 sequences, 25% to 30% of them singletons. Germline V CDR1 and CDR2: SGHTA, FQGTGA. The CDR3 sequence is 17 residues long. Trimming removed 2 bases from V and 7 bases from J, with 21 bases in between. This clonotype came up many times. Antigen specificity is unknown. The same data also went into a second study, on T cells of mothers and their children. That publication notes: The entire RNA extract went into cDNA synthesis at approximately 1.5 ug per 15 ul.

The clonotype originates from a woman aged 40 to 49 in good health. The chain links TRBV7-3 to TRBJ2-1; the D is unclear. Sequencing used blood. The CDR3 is CASSLDVVGLGKNEQFF. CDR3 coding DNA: TGTGCCAGCAGCTTAGATGTGGTAGGGTTGGGGAAAAATGAGCAGTTCTTC.